These T cell receptor beta chains were read from a single sample in a study of blood T cell repertoires in COVID-19. The method was immunoSEQ multiplex PCR; TCRdb's version includes in-frame clones alone and lacks a portion of them. The table shows some 73,000 clones, with 85% occurring only once. The sequenced sample consisted of peripheral blood. These receptors were collected from a man aged 50 to 59 with COVID-19, enrolled during active disease. Both conserved end residues are part of each CDR3. The D gene is left open where the match is weak. The size entry is marked missing in some rows and otherwise reads once, few, many or a size class.

J gene: TRBJ1-5
V gene: TRBV5-5
clone size: -
D gene: -
CDR3 protein: CASSLEQGIGQPQHF
CDR3 DNA: TGTGCCAGCAGCTTGGAACAGGGAATAGGGCAGCCCCAGCATTTT

J gene: TRBJ1-1
V gene: TRBV7-3
clone size: once
D gene: -
CDR3 protein: CASSVSPGSPYEAFF
CDR3 DNA: TGTGCCAGCAGCGTATCCCCCGGGAGCCCGTATGAAGCTTTCTTT

J gene: TRBJ2-1
V gene: TRBV4-1
clone size: -
D gene: -
CDR3 protein: CASSQVGTTTGEQFF
CDR3 DNA: TGCGCCAGCAGCCAAGTTGGGACAACAACGGGTGAGCAGTTCTTC

J gene: TRBJ1-1
V gene: TRBV7-9
clone size: -
D gene: -
CDR3 protein: CASSRRGEAFF
CDR3 DNA: TGTGCCAGCAGCCGACGGGGTGAAGCTTTCTTT

J gene: TRBJ2-1
V gene: TRBV11-2
clone size: -
D gene: TRBD2
CDR3 protein: CASSLRLAGGQGYNEQFF
CDR3 DNA: TGTGCCAGCAGCTTACGTCTAGCGGGAGGGCAGGGCTACAATGAGCAGTTCTTC

J gene: TRBJ2-1
V gene: TRBV28
clone size: -
D gene: -
CDR3 protein: CASSLFGQYNEQFF
CDR3 DNA: TGTGCCAGCAGTTTATTTGGACAGTACAATGAGCAGTTCTTC

J gene: TRBJ1-1
V gene: TRBV4-1
clone size: -
D gene: TRBD1
CDR3 protein: CASSRPDRGQLTEAFF
CDR3 DNA: TGCGCCAGCAGCCGCCCGGACAGGGGGCAGTTGACTGAAGCTTTCTTT

J gene: TRBJ2-7
V gene: TRBV7-2
clone size: -
D gene: TRBD2
CDR3 protein: CASSPTSIAGEQYF
CDR3 DNA: TGTGCCAGCAGCCCAACCTCGATAGCGGGGGAGCAGTACTTC

J gene: TRBJ2-2
V gene: TRBV7-2
clone size: -
D gene: TRBD2
CDR3 protein: CASTRWGLAGVGGTGELFF
CDR3 DNA: TGTGCCAGCACGCGGTGGGGACTAGCGGGAGTTGGGGGCACCGGGGAGCTGTTTTTT

J gene: TRBJ1-1
V gene: TRBV19
clone size: -
D gene: -
CDR3 protein: CASTMNTEAFF
CDR3 DNA: TGTGCCAGTACTATGAACACTGAAGCTTTCTTT

J gene: TRBJ1-1
V gene: TRBV6-2/TRBV6-3
clone size: once
D gene: -
CDR3 protein: CASSYRGGTEAFF
CDR3 DNA: TGTGCCAGCAGTTACCGGGGAGGCACTGAAGCTTTCTTT

J gene: TRBJ2-6
V gene: TRBV5-1
clone size: -
D gene: -
CDR3 protein: CASSLEGKQSSGANVLTF
CDR3 DNA: TGCGCCAGCAGCTTGGAGGGGAAACAGAGCTCTGGGGCCAACGTCCTGACTTTC

J gene: TRBJ2-7
V gene: TRBV2
clone size: -
D gene: -
CDR3 protein: CASSDYDWQYF
CDR3 DNA: TGTGCCAGCAGTGACTACGATTGGCAGTACTTC

J gene: TRBJ2-5
V gene: TRBV28
clone size: few
D gene: -
CDR3 protein: CASSSIDWAGTQYF
CDR3 DNA: TGTGCCAGCAGTTCCATTGACTGGGCGGGGACCCAGTACTTC

J gene: TRBJ2-7
V gene: TRBV12-3/TRBV12-4
clone size: -
D gene: TRBD2
CDR3 protein: CASGESGLGEQYF
CDR3 DNA: TGTGCCAGCGGAGAGTCTGGACTAGGCGAGCAGTACTTC

J gene: TRBJ2-7
V gene: TRBV18
clone size: -
D gene: -
CDR3 protein: CASSRSTGTYEQYF
CDR3 DNA: TGTGCCAGCTCACGATCGACAGGAACCTACGAGCAGTACTTC

J gene: TRBJ2-2
V gene: TRBV5-5
clone size: -
D gene: -
CDR3 protein: CASSSVVTGELFF
CDR3 DNA: TGTGCCAGCAGCTCGGTGGTGACCGGGGAGCTGTTTTTT

J gene: TRBJ1-1
V gene: TRBV5-6
clone size: -
D gene: -
CDR3 protein: CASSRSTGFSEAFF
CDR3 DNA: TGTGCCAGCAGCCGATCGACAGGATTTTCTGAAGCTTTCTTT

J gene: TRBJ1-1
V gene: TRBV29-1
clone size: -
D gene: TRBD1
CDR3 protein: CSVRDRQNTEAFF
CDR3 DNA: TGCAGCGTTCGGGACAGACAGAACACTGAAGCTTTCTTT

J gene: TRBJ2-3
V gene: TRBV6-6
clone size: -
D gene: TRBD2
CDR3 protein: CASSPLGAGLPFADTQYF
CDR3 DNA: TGTGCCAGCAGTCCGCTAGGAGCGGGATTGCCGTTCGCAGATACGCAGTATTTT

J gene: TRBJ2-5
V gene: TRBV5-6
clone size: -
D gene: TRBD1
CDR3 protein: CASSWGQEQETQYF
CDR3 DNA: TGTGCCAGCAGCTGGGGACAGGAACAAGAGACCCAGTACTTC

J gene: TRBJ2-2
V gene: TRBV12-3/TRBV12-4
clone size: few
D gene: TRBD1
CDR3 protein: CASSLGQGGELFF
CDR3 DNA: TGTGCCAGCAGTTTAGGACAGGGCGGGGAGCTGTTTTTT

J gene: TRBJ2-5
V gene: TRBV4-2
clone size: -
D gene: TRBD1
CDR3 protein: CASSSAGTGRETQYF
CDR3 DNA: TGTGCCAGCAGCTCCGCGGGGACAGGGAGGGAGACCCAGTACTTC

J gene: TRBJ2-3
V gene: TRBV9
clone size: -
D gene: TRBD2
CDR3 protein: CASSVDGTSLPDTQYF
CDR3 DNA: TGTGCCAGCAGCGTAGACGGGACTAGTCTGCCAGATACGCAGTATTTT

J gene: TRBJ2-7
V gene: TRBV2
clone size: -
D gene: -
CDR3 protein: CASSDPSPYEQYF
CDR3 DNA: TGTGCCAGCAGTGACCCATCCCCCTACGAGCAGTACTTC

J gene: TRBJ2-3
V gene: TRBV3-1/TRBV3-2
clone size: -
D gene: -
CDR3 protein: CASSHYTDTQYF
CDR3 DNA: TGTGCCAGCAGCCATTACACAGATACGCAGTATTTT

J gene: TRBJ1-1
V gene: TRBV6-5
clone size: -
D gene: TRBD1
CDR3 protein: CASSRDRVITEAFF
CDR3 DNA: TGTGCCAGCAGTCGGGACAGGGTGATCACTGAAGCTTTCTTT

J gene: TRBJ2-1
V gene: TRBV9
clone size: -
D gene: TRBD2
CDR3 protein: CASSPRLAGVDEQFF
CDR3 DNA: TGTGCCAGCAGCCCCCGACTAGCGGGAGTAGATGAGCAGTTCTTC

J gene: TRBJ2-5
V gene: TRBV7-9
clone size: -
D gene: TRBD1
CDR3 protein: CASSITGGNQETQYF
CDR3 DNA: TGTGCCAGCAGCATCACAGGGGGGAATCAAGAGACCCAGTACTTC

J gene: TRBJ2-1
V gene: TRBV7-2
clone size: -
D gene: -
CDR3 protein: CASSLQGHEQFF
CDR3 DNA: TGTGCCAGCAGCCTGCAGGGACACGAGCAGTTCTTC

J gene: TRBJ1-2
V gene: TRBV6-4
clone size: -
D gene: TRBD1
CDR3 protein: CASRQTGGLGYTF
CDR3 DNA: TGTGCCAGCAGGCAAACAGGGGGCCTTGGCTACACCTTC

J gene: TRBJ1-4
V gene: TRBV10-1
clone size: few
D gene: -
CDR3 protein: CASSWGGEKLFF
CDR3 DNA: TGCGCCAGCAGTTGGGGGGGTGAAAAACTGTTTTTT

J gene: TRBJ2-1
V gene: TRBV5-1
clone size: -
D gene: TRBD1
CDR3 protein: CASSLGDRGNYNEQFF
CDR3 DNA: TGCGCCAGCAGCTTGGGGGACAGGGGTAACTACAATGAGCAGTTCTTC

J gene: TRBJ2-7
V gene: TRBV6-4
clone size: -
D gene: -
CDR3 protein: CASSDTEGKGQYF
CDR3 DNA: TGTGCCAGCAGTGACACGGAGGGGAAGGGGCAGTACTTC

J gene: TRBJ2-1
V gene: TRBV5-1
clone size: -
D gene: -
CDR3 protein: CASSLDRTFNEQFF
CDR3 DNA: TGCGCCAGCAGCTTGGATCGGACATTCAATGAGCAGTTCTTC

J gene: TRBJ1-1
V gene: TRBV7-9
clone size: -
D gene: -
CDR3 protein: CASSSRGGNTEAFF
CDR3 DNA: TGTGCCAGCAGCAGCCGGGGGGGTAACACTGAAGCTTTCTTT

J gene: TRBJ1-6
V gene: TRBV6-4
clone size: medium-sized
D gene: TRBD1
CDR3 protein: CASSASGGDSPLHF
CDR3 DNA: TGTGCCAGCAGTGCTTCAGGGGGCGATTCACCCCTCCACTTT

J gene: TRBJ2-1
V gene: TRBV11-3
clone size: -
D gene: -
CDR3 protein: CASSLGQVDEQFF
CDR3 DNA: TGTGCCAGCAGCTTAGGACAGGTCGATGAGCAGTTCTTC

J gene: TRBJ1-5
V gene: TRBV30
clone size: once
D gene: -
CDR3 protein: CAWSRHVNQPQHF
CDR3 DNA: TGTGCCTGGAGTCGACACGTGAATCAGCCCCAGCATTTT

J gene: TRBJ2-1
V gene: TRBV9
clone size: -
D gene: -
CDR3 protein: CASSVEINPEDEQFF
CDR3 DNA: TGTGCCAGCAGCGTAGAGATTAACCCCGAGGATGAGCAGTTCTTC

J gene: TRBJ2-7
V gene: TRBV29-1
clone size: -
D gene: TRBD1
CDR3 protein: CSVRTGGGEQYF
CDR3 DNA: TGCAGCGTTCGGACAGGGGGAGGCGAGCAGTACTTC

J gene: TRBJ2-7
V gene: TRBV29-1
clone size: -
D gene: TRBD2
CDR3 protein: CSVEGEGYYEQYF
CDR3 DNA: TGCAGCGTTGAAGGGGAGGGTTACTACGAGCAGTACTTC

J gene: TRBJ2-1
V gene: TRBV7-7
clone size: -
D gene: TRBD2
CDR3 protein: CASSLASGSLEFF
CDR3 DNA: TGTGCTAGCAGCTTGGCAAGCGGGAGTTTGGAGTTCTTC

J gene: TRBJ1-1
V gene: TRBV30
clone size: -
D gene: TRBD1
CDR3 protein: CAWSLPRTGGTEAFF
CDR3 DNA: TGTGCCTGGAGTCTTCCCCGGACAGGGGGCACTGAAGCTTTCTTT

J gene: TRBJ2-2
V gene: TRBV7-8
clone size: -
D gene: TRBD1
CDR3 protein: CASSLRWTGGFTGELFF
CDR3 DNA: TGTGCCAGCAGCCTCCGGTGGACAGGGGGCTTCACCGGGGAGCTGTTTTTT

J gene: TRBJ2-3
V gene: TRBV5-1
clone size: -
D gene: TRBD1
CDR3 protein: CASGTEGSDTQYF
CDR3 DNA: TGCGCCAGCGGGACAGAGGGGTCAGATACGCAGTATTTT